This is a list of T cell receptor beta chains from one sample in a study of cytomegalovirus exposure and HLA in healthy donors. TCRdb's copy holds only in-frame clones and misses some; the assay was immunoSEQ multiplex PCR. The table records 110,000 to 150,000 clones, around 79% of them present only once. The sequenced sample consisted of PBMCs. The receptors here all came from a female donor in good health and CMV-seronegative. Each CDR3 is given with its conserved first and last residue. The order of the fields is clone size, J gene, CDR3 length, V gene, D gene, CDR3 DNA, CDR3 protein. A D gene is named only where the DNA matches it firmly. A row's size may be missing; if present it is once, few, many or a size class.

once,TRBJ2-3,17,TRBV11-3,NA,TGTGCCAGCAGCTTAGCTGGGGGGAACCCTAGCACAGATACGCAGTATTTT,CASSLAGGNPSTDTQYF
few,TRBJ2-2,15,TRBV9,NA,TGTGCCAGCAGCGTGAGGGCTCTAACTACCGGGGAGCTGTTTTTT,CASSVRALTTGELFF
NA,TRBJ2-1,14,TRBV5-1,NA,TGCGCCAGCACTAAACTAGCCGCCTACAATGAGCAGTTCTTC,CASTKLAAYNEQFF
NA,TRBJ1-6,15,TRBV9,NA,TGTGCCAGCAGCGTAGATCGGGGTGGCAATTCACCCCTCCACTTT,CASSVDRGGNSPLHF
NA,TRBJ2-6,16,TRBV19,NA,TGTGCCAGTAGTGCTGACAGGAACTCTGGGGCCAACGTCCTGACTTTC,CASSADRNSGANVLTF
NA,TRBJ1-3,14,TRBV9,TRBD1,TGTGCCAGCAACCCGGGACAGGGCGGAAACACCATATATTTT,CASNPGQGGNTIYF
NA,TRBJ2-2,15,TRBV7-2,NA,TGTGCCAGCAGCTTAGTTGGGGGGTTAATAGGGGAGCTGTTTTTT,CASSLVGGLIGELFF
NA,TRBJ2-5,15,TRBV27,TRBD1,TGTGCCAGCTCCCTACCCGACAGGGGTCGGGAGACCCAGTACTTC,CASSLPDRGRETQYF
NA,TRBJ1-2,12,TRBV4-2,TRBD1,TGTGCCAGCACAGACAGGGCCTATGTTTGGACCTTC,CASTDRAYVWTF
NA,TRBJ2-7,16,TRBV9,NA,TGTGCCAGCAGCAGATCAGGGGCCGCGGCTTTGTACGAGCAGTACTTC,CASSRSGAAALYEQYF
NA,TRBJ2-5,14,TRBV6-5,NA,TGTGCCAGCAGGGAGGTCGGGGGTATGGAGACCCAGTACTTC,CASREVGGMETQYF
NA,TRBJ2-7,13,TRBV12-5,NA,TGTGCTAGTGCCCCAGGGGGGAGAAACGAGCAGTACTTC,CASAPGGRNEQYF
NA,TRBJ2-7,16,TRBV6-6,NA,TGTGCCAGCAGTTACGGGTGGGCAGGGTCCCCCGGAGAGCAGTACTTC,CASSYGWAGSPGEQYF
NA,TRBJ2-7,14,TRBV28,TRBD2,TGTGCCAGCAGCCCCGGGGGGGGCCCCTACGAGCAGTACTTC,CASSPGGGPYEQYF
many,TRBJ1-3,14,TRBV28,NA,TGTGCCAGCAGTCCACTTACGGGTGGAAACACCATATATTTT,CASSPLTGGNTIYF
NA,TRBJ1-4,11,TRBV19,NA,TGTGCCAGTAGTCCTGCGGTAAAACTGTTTTTT,CASSPAVKLFF
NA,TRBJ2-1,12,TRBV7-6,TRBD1,TGTGCCAGCAGCCCAGGGGGTTCTGAGCAGTTCTTC,CASSPGGSEQFF
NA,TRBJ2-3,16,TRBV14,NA,TGTGCCAGCAGCCAAGGCGCGATTGTGAAAACAGATACGCAGTATTTT,CASSQGAIVKTDTQYF
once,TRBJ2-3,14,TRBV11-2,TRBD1,TGTGCCAGCAGCTTAAGGCAGGGGGCAGATACGCAGTATTTT,CASSLRQGADTQYF
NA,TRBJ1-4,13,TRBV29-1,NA,TGCAGCGTTGATTCACAGGACGGCGAAAAACTGTTTTTT,CSVDSQDGEKLFF
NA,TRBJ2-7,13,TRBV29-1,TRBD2,TGCAGCGTAGCTAGCGGGGGGATCTACGAGCAGTACTTC,CSVASGGIYEQYF
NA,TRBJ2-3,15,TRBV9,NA,TGTGCCAGCAGCGTAGGGACTACAATCACAGATACGCAGTATTTT,CASSVGTTITDTQYF
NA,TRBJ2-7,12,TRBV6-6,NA,TGTGCCAGCAGTATACAGTCCTACGAGCAGTACTTC,CASSIQSYEQYF
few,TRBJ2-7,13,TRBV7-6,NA,TGTGCCAGCAGCTTAGGACGGTCGGGCGAGCAGTACTTC,CASSLGRSGEQYF
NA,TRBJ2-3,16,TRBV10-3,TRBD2,TGTGCCATCAGTACAACTAGTGCGGGAGTTAAAGATACGCAGTATTTT,CAISTTSAGVKDTQYF
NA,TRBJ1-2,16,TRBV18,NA,TGTGCCAGCTCACCGAAACAGCGCCAACTAGGCTATGGCTACACCTTC,CASSPKQRQLGYGYTF
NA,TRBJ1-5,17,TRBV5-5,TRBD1,TGTGCCAGCAGCCTGGGACAGCAATTCTATAGCAATCAGCCCCAGCATTTT,CASSLGQQFYSNQPQHF
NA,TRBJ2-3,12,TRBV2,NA,TGTGCCAGCATGCGGTACACAGATACGCAGTATTTT,CASMRYTDTQYF
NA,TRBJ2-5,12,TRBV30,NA,TGTGCCTGGAGTTTGAGCCAAGAGACCCAGTACTTC,CAWSLSQETQYF
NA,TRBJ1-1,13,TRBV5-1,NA,TGCGCCAGCAGCTTGGATATAAACACTGAAGCTTTCTTT,CASSLDINTEAFF
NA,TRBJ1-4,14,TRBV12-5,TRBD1,TGTGCTAGTGGTCCGGGACAGAGCCATGAAAAACTGTTTTTT,CASGPGQSHEKLFF
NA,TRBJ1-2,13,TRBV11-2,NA,TGTGCCAGCAGCCCCGACGGGAACTATGGCTACACCTTC,CASSPDGNYGYTF
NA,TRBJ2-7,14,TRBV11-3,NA,TGTGCCAGCAGCTTCGGCCTAACTACCTACGAGCAGTACTTC,CASSFGLTTYEQYF
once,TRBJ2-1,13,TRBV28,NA,TGTGCCAGCAAAACGACAGATTACAATGAGCAGTTCTTC,CASKTTDYNEQFF
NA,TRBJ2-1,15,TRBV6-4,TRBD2,TGTGCCAGCAGCCCCCGGACTAGCGGGAGGGGTGAGCAGTTCTTC,CASSPRTSGRGEQFF
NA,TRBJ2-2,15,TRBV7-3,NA,TGTGCCAGCAGCTTAAGCGGGTCGAACACCGGGGAGCTGTTTTTT,CASSLSGSNTGELFF
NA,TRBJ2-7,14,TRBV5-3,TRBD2,TGTGCCGGCCGGACTAGCGCACCGGATCACGAGCAGTACTTC,CAGRTSAPDHEQYF
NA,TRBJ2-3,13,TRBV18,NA,TGTGCCAGCTCACGGGACATCGGTGATACGCAGTATTTT,CASSRDIGDTQYF